There are a few counts of the clone carrying this T cell receptor (beta chain). The data were taken from a study of T cells in narcolepsy. The data were produced by immunoSEQ multiplex PCR, yet TCRdb's version contains in-frame clones alone and is incomplete. Here the sample spans roughly 9,800 clones, about three quarters being singletons. Sequencing was carried out using CD45RA- memory CD8+ T cells from PBMCs. The sequence was obtained from a human donor with narcolepsy.

Here the CDR3 reads CASSLMTEGLGGYTF. The CDR3 DNA reads as TGTGCCAGCAGCTTAATGACAGAGGGCCTCGGAGGCTACACCTTC. This chain links TRBV7-2 with TRBJ1-2, with D perhaps matching TRBD1 (5 bases). The CDR3 has 15 amino acids. Germline V gene sequence: CDR1 SGHTA, CDR2 FQGNSA. V gave up 2 bases and J gave up 8 bases, with 18 bases separating them.